The sequence of this T cell receptor beta chain was determined in a study of blood T cell repertoires in COVID-19. In the study overall: The United States, Italy and Spain were the sources of the acute and convalescent COVID-19 samples. In each case, the material was cDNA or gDNA derived from T cells, B-cell-depleted T cells, or PBMCs.

In the source study's methods: Quantification of nucleated cells was approximated via reference gene primer amplification. The method was immunoSEQ multiplex PCR; TCRdb's version includes in-frame clones alone and lacks a portion of them. That table supplies the V and J calls and clone size; D and trimming were determined from the DNA. The sample has 200,000 to 250,000 clones; around 82% are singletons. This CDR3 spans 16 amino acids. The clonotype was recovered from an older woman with acute or convalescent COVID-19. The rearrangement links TRBV21-1 to TRBJ1-5; the D segment call TRBD1 is taken from the table without a DNA check. TRBV21-1 is marked as a pseudogene. Sequenced material: peripheral blood. This CDR3 is CASSKKTGISNQPQHF. The DNA for the CDR3 is TGTGCCAGCAGCAAGAAAACAGGGATTAGCAATCAGCCCCAGCATTTT.